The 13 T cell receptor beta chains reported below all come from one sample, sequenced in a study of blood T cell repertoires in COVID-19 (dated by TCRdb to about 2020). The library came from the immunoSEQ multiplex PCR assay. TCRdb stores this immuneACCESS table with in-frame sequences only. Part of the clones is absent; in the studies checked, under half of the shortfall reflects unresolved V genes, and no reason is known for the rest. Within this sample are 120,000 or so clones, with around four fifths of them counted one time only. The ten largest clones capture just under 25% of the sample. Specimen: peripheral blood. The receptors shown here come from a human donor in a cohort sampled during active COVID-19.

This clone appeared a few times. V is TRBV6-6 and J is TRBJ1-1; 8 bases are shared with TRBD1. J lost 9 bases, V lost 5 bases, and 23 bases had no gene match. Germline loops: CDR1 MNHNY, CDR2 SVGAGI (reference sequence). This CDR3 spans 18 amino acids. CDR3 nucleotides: TGTGCCAGCAGTCCTAGGTTATCAGGGGGCGCCAACCCACTAAAAGCTTTCTTT. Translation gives CASSPRLSGGANPLKAFF.

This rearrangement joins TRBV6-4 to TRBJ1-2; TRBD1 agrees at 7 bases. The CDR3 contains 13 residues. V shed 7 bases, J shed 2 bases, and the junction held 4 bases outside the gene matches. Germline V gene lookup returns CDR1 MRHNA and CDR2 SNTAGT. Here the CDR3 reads CASNLTGNYGYTF. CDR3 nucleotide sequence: TGTGCCAGCAACTTGACAGGGAACTATGGCTACACCTTC.

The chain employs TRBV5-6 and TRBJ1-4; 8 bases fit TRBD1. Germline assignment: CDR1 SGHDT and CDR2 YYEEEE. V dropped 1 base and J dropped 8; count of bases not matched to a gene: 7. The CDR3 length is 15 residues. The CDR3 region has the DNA TGTGCCAGCAGCTTGTTTCGGACAGGGAGCGAAAAACTGTTTTTT. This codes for CASSLFRTGSEKLFF. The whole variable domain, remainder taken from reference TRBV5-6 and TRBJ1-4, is DAGVTQSPTHLIKTRGQQVTLRCSPKSGHDTVSWYQQALGQGPQFIFQYYEEEERQRGNFPDRFSGHQFPNYSSELNVNALLLGDSALYLCASSLFRTGSEKLFFGSGTQLSVL.

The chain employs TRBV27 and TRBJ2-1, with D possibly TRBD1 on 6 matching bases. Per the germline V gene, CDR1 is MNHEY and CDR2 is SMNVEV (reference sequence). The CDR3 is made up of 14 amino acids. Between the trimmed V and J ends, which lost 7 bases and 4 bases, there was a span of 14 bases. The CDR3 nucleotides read TGTGCCAGCACCCCGGGACACACTTACAATGAGCAGTTCTTC. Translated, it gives CASTPGHTYNEQFF.

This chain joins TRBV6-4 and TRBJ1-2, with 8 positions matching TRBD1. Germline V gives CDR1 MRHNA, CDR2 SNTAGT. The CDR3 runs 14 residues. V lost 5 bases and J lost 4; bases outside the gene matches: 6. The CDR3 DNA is TGTGCCAGCAGTATTGGACAGGGACCCTATGGCTACACCTTC. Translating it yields CASSIGQGPYGYTF.

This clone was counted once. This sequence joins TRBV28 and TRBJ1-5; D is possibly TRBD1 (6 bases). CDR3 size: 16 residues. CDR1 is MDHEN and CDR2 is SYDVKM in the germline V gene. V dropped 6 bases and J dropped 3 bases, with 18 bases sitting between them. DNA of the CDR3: TGTGCCAGCAGCCCGGACAGTTATTTAATCAATCAGCCCCAGCATTTT. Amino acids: CASSPDSYLINQPQHF. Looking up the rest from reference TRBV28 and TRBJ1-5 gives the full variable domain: DVKVTQSSRYLVKRTGEKVFLECVQDMDHENMFWYRQDPGLGLRLIYFSYDVKMKEKGDIPEGYSVSREKKERFSLILESASTNQTSMYLCASSPDSYLINQPQHFGDGTRLSIL.

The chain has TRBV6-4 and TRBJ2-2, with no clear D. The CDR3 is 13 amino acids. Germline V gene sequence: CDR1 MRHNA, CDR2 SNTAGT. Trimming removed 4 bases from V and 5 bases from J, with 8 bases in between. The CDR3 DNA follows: TGTGCCAGCAGTGGGCAGGCGACCGGGGAGCTGTTTTTT. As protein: CASSGQATGELFF.

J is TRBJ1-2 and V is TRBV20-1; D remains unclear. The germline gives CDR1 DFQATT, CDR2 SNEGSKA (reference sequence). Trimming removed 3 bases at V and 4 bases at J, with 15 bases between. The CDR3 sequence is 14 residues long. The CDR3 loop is CSASAEGEGYGYTF. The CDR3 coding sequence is TGCAGTGCTAGTGCCGAGGGAGAAGGCTATGGCTACACCTTC.

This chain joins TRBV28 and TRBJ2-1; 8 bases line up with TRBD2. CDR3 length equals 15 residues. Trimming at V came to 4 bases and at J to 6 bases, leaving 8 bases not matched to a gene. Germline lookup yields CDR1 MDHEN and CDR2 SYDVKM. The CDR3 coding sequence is TGTGCCAGCAGTTCTGGGACTAGGGCCTCCAATGAGCAGTTCTTC. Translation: CASSSGTRASNEQFF.

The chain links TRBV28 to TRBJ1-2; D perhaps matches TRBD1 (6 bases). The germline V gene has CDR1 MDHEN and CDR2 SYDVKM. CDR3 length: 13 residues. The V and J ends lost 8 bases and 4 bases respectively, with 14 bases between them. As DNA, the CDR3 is TGTGCCAGCGCGGACCCCAGGGGCTATGGCTACACCTTC. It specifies CASADPRGYGYTF.

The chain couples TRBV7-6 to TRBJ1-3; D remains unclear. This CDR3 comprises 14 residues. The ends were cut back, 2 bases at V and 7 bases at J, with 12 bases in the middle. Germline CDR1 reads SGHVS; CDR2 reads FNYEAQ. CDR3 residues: CASSLREGRNTIYF. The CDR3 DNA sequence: TGTGCCAGCAGCTTAAGGGAGGGAAGGAACACCATATATTTT.

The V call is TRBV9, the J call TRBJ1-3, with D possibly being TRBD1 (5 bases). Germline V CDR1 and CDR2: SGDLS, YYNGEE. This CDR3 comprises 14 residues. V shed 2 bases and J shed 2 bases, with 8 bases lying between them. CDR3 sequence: CASSVQGTGNTIYF. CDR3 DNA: TGTGCCAGCAGCGTCCAGGGAACTGGAAACACCATATATTTT.

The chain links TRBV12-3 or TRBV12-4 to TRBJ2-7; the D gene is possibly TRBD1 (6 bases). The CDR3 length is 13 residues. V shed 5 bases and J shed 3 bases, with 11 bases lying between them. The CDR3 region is CASSGQDSYEQYF. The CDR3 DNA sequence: TGTGCCAGCAGTGGGCAGGACAGCTACGAGCAGTACTTC.